This T cell receptor beta chain was recovered during a study of cytomegalovirus exposure and HLA in healthy donors. The PCR was carried out with 60 Vbeta primers and 13 Jbeta primers. The protocol was immunoSEQ multiplex PCR, while the TCRdb copy is restricted to in-frame clones and leaves out a portion. The sample has over 100,000 clones, 80% to 85% seen once. To note about this clone: As yet, its antigen is unknown.

Study-wide points: The study put 150 or so TCR beta chains on its list as cytomegalovirus-associated.

With 4 bases removed from V and 1 base from J, the gap between germline ends came to 11 bases. Per germline, CDR1 SEHNR and CDR2 FQNEAQ (reference sequence). The CDR3 loop spans 14 amino acids. The receptor was isolated from a man aged 25 to 40 in good health and CMV-seropositive. The sequencing sample was made of PBMCs. The chain uses TRBV7-9 and TRBJ2-7, with D possibly TRBD2 on 5 matching bases. The CDR3 is CASSSFGESYEQYF. DNA for the CDR3: TGTGCCAGCAGCTCCTTTGGGGAGTCCTACGAGCAGTACTTC.